This TCR beta chain was sequenced during a study of blood T cell repertoires in COVID-19 (dated by TCRdb to 2020 to 2021). Study-wide context: Collaborator samples came from the United States, Italy and Spain and covered acute and convalescent phases of COVID-19. The material from the prospective study consisted of cDNA or gDNA derived from T cells, B-cell-depleted T cells, or PBMCs. Deeply sampled blood TCRbeta repertoires from subjects exposed to, actively infected with, or recovered from COVID-19 were included in the dataset. A freely available public database, intended as a resource for researchers studying the immune response to SARS-CoV-2, is where the repertoires were released. Samples came from the ongoing ImmuneRACE study (first 160 participants) plus 1,254 subjects from 6 global collaborators. The sample metadata nearly always contained a de-identified subject ID, COVID-19 status, age in years and sex. Where available, HLA class I and class II types were taken from metadata supplied by the sample provider and were not determined by assay-based typing. General conclusions and limits of the study: Clinical and demographic metadata were provided uncurated, with the amount varying by source and participant.

A note on this clone: Its antigen remains unidentified. Qualities for individual bases were not recorded, and no much larger clone is one base off.

TCRbeta CDR3 regions were amplified from genomic DNA by means of the immunoSEQ Assay, a bias-controlled multiplex PCR. The source study handled its data this way. The number of nucleated cells in each sample was estimated by amplification of reference gene primers within the assay. Sequence reads were collapsed and filtered to measure the absolute abundance of every unique TCRbeta CDR3 rearrangement. Productive Simpson clonality was computed per sample as the square root of Simpson's diversity index over productive rearrangements. TCRdb provides this immuneACCESS table in a form limited to in-frame rearrangements. Some clones are lacking; in checked studies, under half of them reflect an unresolved V gene, and why the rest are absent is not known. V and J calls and clone size come straight from that table; D and trimming were deduced from the DNA. This sample lists 140,000 to 150,000 clones; roughly 79% were detected once. 7.5% to 9.5% of the sample comes from the top ten.

Whole blood was collected in K2EDTA tubes by collaborating institutions according to the institutions' own protocols. For TCRbeta analysis, collaborators shipped samples in one of three forms: frozen whole blood, isolated PBMCs, or DNA extracted from either of those sample types. Taken from cysteine to phenylalanine, the CDR3 has 17 residues. The sequence is cut down to CDR3 DNA, 51 bases in frame from base 1. The germline V end is reduced by 0 bases and the J end by 8 bases; junction bases left unmatched: 12. The germline V gene (reference sequence) supplies CDR1 LNHDA and CDR2 SQIVND. The sequence is built from TRBV19 and TRBJ2-1, and 8 junctional nucleotides match TRBD1. Sequenced material: peripheral blood. This clonotype was sampled from a human donor with acute or convalescent COVID-19. The donor label of this sample is uncertain. For the CDR3, the sequence is CASSIDPGTGVGHEQFF. In nucleotide form, the sequence is TGTGCCAGTAGTATAGATCCAGGGACAGGTGTCGGGCATGAGCAGTTCTTC.